This T cell receptor beta chain is drawn from a study of PD-L1 blockade in urothelial cancer. Across the study: Atezolizumab 1,200 mg was given intravenously every 3 weeks, starting 2014. Samples of blood were analyzed 3 weeks (second dose) and 6 weeks after treatment start.

Synthetic spike-ins, TCR analog templates, were added into each PCR. Clones were sequenced by immunoSEQ multiplex PCR, and TCRdb holds only the in-frame ones, with some missing. The profile shows roughly 120,000 clones, 80% to 90% of them singletons. The germline gives CDR1 MNHEY, CDR2 SVGAGI. Trimming removed 0 bases from V and 3 bases from J, with 5 bases in between. The CDR3 runs 13 residues. As to time point: peripheral blood 6 weeks after treatment start. The rearrangement joins TRBV6-5 to TRBJ2-5; maybe TRBD1 (5 bases). The receptor was derived from a man in his 60s with urothelial cancer. This specimen consisted of PBMCs, obtained around atezolizumab (anti-PD-L1) treatment. CDR3 DNA: TGTGCCAGCAGTTACTCAGGGGAAGAGACCCAGTACTTC. Its translation is CASSYSGEETQYF.